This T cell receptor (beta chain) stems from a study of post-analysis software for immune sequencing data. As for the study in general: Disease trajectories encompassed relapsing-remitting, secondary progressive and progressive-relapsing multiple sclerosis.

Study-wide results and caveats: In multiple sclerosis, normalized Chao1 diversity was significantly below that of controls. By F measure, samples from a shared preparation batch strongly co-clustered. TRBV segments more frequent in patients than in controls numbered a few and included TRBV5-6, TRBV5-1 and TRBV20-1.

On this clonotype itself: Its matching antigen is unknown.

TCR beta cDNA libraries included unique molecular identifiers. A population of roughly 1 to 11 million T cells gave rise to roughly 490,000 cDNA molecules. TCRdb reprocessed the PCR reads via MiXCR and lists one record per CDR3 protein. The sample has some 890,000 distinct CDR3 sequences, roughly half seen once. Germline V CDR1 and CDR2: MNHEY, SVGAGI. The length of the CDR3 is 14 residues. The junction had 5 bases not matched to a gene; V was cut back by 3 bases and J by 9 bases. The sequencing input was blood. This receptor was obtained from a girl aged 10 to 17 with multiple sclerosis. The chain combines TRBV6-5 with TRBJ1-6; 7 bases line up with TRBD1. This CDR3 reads CASSYGDSLSPLHF. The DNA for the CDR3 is TGTGCCAGCAGTTATGGGGACAGTCTTTCACCCCTCCACTTT.